This TCR beta chain was observed in a study of cytomegalovirus exposure and HLA in healthy donors. CDR3 length equals 14 residues. Germline V gene sequence: CDR1 MNHEY, CDR2 SVGAGI. V gave up 2 bases and J gave up 10 bases; unmatched junction bases: 2. Regarding this clone: The antigen is undetermined.

PCR was performed using 60 Vbeta and 13 Jbeta primers. TCRdb keeps only in-frame clones here, not all; method: immunoSEQ multiplex PCR. Among roughly 190,000 clones, roughly 80% were seen once, and the ten largest hold over 2.5%. General study results and limits: Analysis was carried out at a later point, and it linked a missense DCLRE1C variant to TCR beta V- and J-gene trimming. High specificity and sensitivity for cytomegalovirus status were reported for the classifier.

The genes are TRBV6-5 and TRBJ1-4; 12 positions agree with TRBD1. The receptor's source is a female donor in good health and CMV-seronegative. Source material: PBMCs. The chain's CDR3 is CASSYGTGGGKLFF. CDR3 nucleotides: TGTGCCAGCAGTTACGGGACAGGGGGCGGAAAACTGTTTTTT.